One sample yielded the 13 T cell receptor beta chains listed below, sequenced in a study of a mutant IDH1 vaccine in newly diagnosed glioma. Indicated time point: week 5, during vaccination. The vaccine gave 300 ug of a 20-mer mutant IDH1 peptide subcutaneously per dose. No antigen has been identified for these receptors. Sequencing used immunoSEQ multiplex PCR; TCRdb keeps in-frame clones, though not all of them. The sample holds around 40,000 clones, roughly 76% seen once. Sample: PBMCs, taken from a glioma patient whose treatment included an IDH1 peptide vaccine. The receptors shown here come from a man between 45 and 60 years old with glioma.

This sequence joins TRBV6-1 and TRBJ1-2; 9 bases match TRBD1. The length of the CDR3 is 12 residues. V was pared by 7 bases and J by 8 bases, with 5 bases of the junction left unmatched. Per the germline V gene, CDR1 is MNHNS and CDR2 is SASEGT. The CDR3 spells CASTTGGQGYTF. DNA of the CDR3: TGTGCCAGCACGACAGGGGGGCAAGGCTACACCTTC.

The chain joins TRBV2 to TRBJ2-7; no definite D call. In germline, CDR1 is SNHLY, CDR2 FYNNEI. This CDR3 spans 14 amino acids. V lost 2 bases and J lost 3, with 11 bases in between. CDR3 DNA sequence: TGTGCCAGCAGTGAAACTACCGGGTTCTACGAGCAGTACTTC. It translates to CASSETTGFYEQYF.

The chain joins TRBV7-9 to TRBJ2-6; weak D call: TRBD2 (6 bases). CDR3 length: 18 amino acids. V lost 5 bases and J 2 bases, leaving 19 bases between the germline ends. CDR1 is SEHNR and CDR2 is FQNEAQ in the germline V gene (reference sequence). Written as DNA, the CDR3 is TGTGCCAGCAGCCGGGACCTCTTGGGACTGGCTGGGGCCAACGTCCTGACTTTC. Its protein product is CASSRDLLGLAGANVLTF.

The chain carries TRBV5-1 and TRBJ2-1, with 9 bases lining up with TRBD2. Germline V CDR1 and CDR2: SGHRS, YFSETQ. This CDR3 region has 18 residues. V was pared by 2 bases and J by 9 bases, with 18 bases of the junction left unmatched. This CDR3 is CASSLFIQTSGNSTEQFF. CDR3 nucleotide sequence: TGCGCCAGCAGCTTATTTATCCAGACTAGCGGAAATAGTACTGAGCAGTTCTTC.

The V and J genes are TRBV5-4 and TRBJ1-6; the D is unclear. CDR3 length equals 15 residues. Per germline, CDR1 SGHNT and CDR2 YYREEE (reference sequence). V was clipped by 3 bases and J by 8 bases, with 15 bases between them. CDR3 amino acids: CASSSGLGVDSPLHF. The CDR3 DNA sequence: TGTGCCAGCAGCTCGGGGTTAGGCGTTGATTCACCCCTCCACTTT.

The rearrangement links TRBV18 to TRBJ2-1, with TRBD2 matching over 13 bases. Germline lookup yields CDR1 KGHSH and CDR2 LQKENI. The CDR3 loop spans 17 amino acids. V shed 0 bases, J shed 14 bases, and the junction held 13 bases outside the gene matches. The CDR3 DNA reads TGTGCCAGCTCACCACCGTATCCGGGACTAGCGGGAACTGAAGAGTTCTTC. It yields the protein CASSPPYPGLAGTEEFF. Combining the CDR3 with reference TRBV18 and TRBJ2-1 gives the whole variable domain NAGVMQNPRHLVRRRGQEARLRCSPMKGHSHVYWYRQLPEEGLKFMVYLQKENIIDESGMPKERFSAEFPKEGPSILRIQQVVRGDSAAYFCASSPPYPGLAGTEEFFGPGTRLTVL.

The chain uses TRBV10-1 and TRBJ2-1; 8 bases match TRBD2. Germline CDR1 reads WNHNN; CDR2 reads SYGVQD (reference sequence). The CDR3 has 15 amino acids. The V segment lost 6 bases and the J segment 4 bases; nucleotides outside the gene matches: 8. CDR3 bases: TGCGCCAGCAGCCAACTAGCGGAAGTTTACAATGAGCAGTTCTTC. Translating it yields CASSQLAEVYNEQFF.

The rearrangement joins TRBV6-6 to TRBJ1-5, with D hard to call. CDR1 and CDR2 (germline): MNHNY, SVGAGI (reference sequence). V lost 5 bases and J 3 bases, leaving 11 bases between the germline ends. The CDR3 consists of 14 residues. The DNA of the CDR3 is TGTGCCAGCAGTCCCCGGGCCTTCAATCAGCCCCAGCATTTT. Its translation: CASSPRAFNQPQHF.

The rearrangement uses TRBV7-9 and TRBJ2-7; D gene uncertain. Germline V gene data show CDR1 as SEHNR and CDR2 as FQNEAQ (reference sequence). Between the trimmed V and J ends, which lost 1 base and 2 bases, there was a span of 9 bases. The CDR3 sequence is 14 residues long. The CDR3 is CASSLEAQTYEQYF. As DNA, the CDR3 is TGTGCCAGCAGCTTAGAGGCGCAGACCTACGAGCAGTACTTC. Full variable domain (remainder filled in from reference TRBV7-9 and TRBJ2-7): DTGVSQNPRHKITKRGQNVTFRCDPISEHNRLYWYRQTLGQGPEFLTYFQNEAQLEKSRLLSDRFSAERPKGSFSTLEIQRTEQGDSAMYLCASSLEAQTYEQYFGPGTRLTVT.

This chain connects TRBV6-6 to TRBJ1-5; D is uncertain. The V gene's germline CDR1 is MNHNY and CDR2 SVGAGI (reference sequence). With 2 bases removed from V and 4 bases from J, the gap between germline ends came to 6 bases. The CDR3 is made up of 13 amino acids. The CDR3 sequence: CASSYDGNQPQHF. The CDR3 coding sequence is TGTGCCAGCAGTTACGACGGGAATCAGCCCCAGCATTTT.

The chain combines TRBV7-3 with TRBJ1-3, with 8 bases identical to TRBD1. CDR1 and CDR2 from the germline V gene are SGHTA and FQGTGA. The CDR3 is 15 amino acids. J was trimmed by 2 bases and V by 5 bases; bases with no gene match: 5. The CDR3 reads CASSAQDRAGNTIYF. As DNA, the CDR3 is TGTGCCAGCAGCGCCCAGGACAGGGCTGGAAACACCATATATTTT.

In this sample, this clone turned up once. The chain uses TRBV5-1 and TRBJ2-1, with 7 bases aligning to TRBD2. CDR1 SGHRS and CDR2 YFSETQ come from the germline V gene. The V gene end was trimmed by 4 bases and the J gene end by 9 bases; junction bases not matched to a gene: 10. The CDR3 has 14 amino acids. The CDR3 loop reads CASSPPWGGSEQFF. The DNA of the CDR3 is TGCGCCAGCAGCCCTCCTTGGGGGGGGAGTGAGCAGTTCTTC.

V gene TRBV15 combines with J gene TRBJ1-5; D not certain. Trimming removed 0 bases at V and 0 bases at J, with 6 bases between. From germline, CDR1 is LNHNV and CDR2 YYDKDF (reference sequence). CDR3 length: 15 residues. CDR3 protein: CATSRDPDSNQPQHF. The CDR3 DNA reads as TGTGCCACCAGCAGAGATCCGGATAGCAATCAGCCCCAGCATTTT.